Presented here are 13 T cell receptor beta chains from one specimen sequenced in a study of blood T cell repertoires in COVID-19. TCRdb's table, derived via immunoSEQ multiplex PCR, lists solely in-frame clones and lacks some. The sample lists around 480,000 clones; approximately 90% were seen once. The material sequenced was peripheral blood. The receptors shown here come from a woman aged 50 to 60 with COVID-19, enrolled during active disease.

This sequence joins TRBV30 and TRBJ1-2; D might be TRBD1 (5 bases). The V gene lost 0 bases and the J gene lost 8 bases, with 13 bases spanning the gap. In germline, CDR1 is GTSNPN, CDR2 SVGIG (reference sequence). This CDR3 is 13 amino acids long. This chain's CDR3 is CAWSVRRAGGYTF. The CDR3 coding sequence is TGTGCCTGGAGTGTACGCAGGGCAGGAGGCTACACCTTC. The variable domain in full, with the rest retrieved from reference TRBV30 and TRBJ1-2, is SQTIHQWPATLVQPVGSPLSLECTVEGTSNPNLYWYRQAAGRGLQLLFYSVGIGQISSEVPQNLSASRPQDRQFILSSKKLLLSDSGFYLCAWSVRRAGGYTFGSGTRLTVV.

The CDR3: CASSIAHIATNEKLFF. The CDR3 DNA reads as TGTGCCAGTAGTATCGCCCATATAGCGACTAATGAAAAACTGTTTTTT. This chain links TRBV19 with TRBJ1-4, with D hard to call. Trimming took 3 bases from V and 2 from J, leaving 13 bases between them. This CDR3 comprises 16 residues. Germline-derived CDR1 and CDR2 are LNHDA and SQIVND (reference sequence).

This chain joins TRBV5-1 and TRBJ2-5; TRBD2 matches 14 bases. The J segment lost 2 bases and the V segment lost 4 bases, leaving 7 bases of the junction unmatched. The CDR3 consists of 17 residues. Germline V gene sequence: CDR1 SGHRS, CDR2 YFSETQ. CDR3 bases: TGCGCCAGCAGCGACAGGACTAGCGGGGGGCGGCAAGAGACCCAGTACTTC. The encoded protein is CASSDRTSGGRQETQYF.

This chain joins TRBV6-5 and TRBJ2-7; the match to TRBD1 covers 9 bases. The CDR3 contains 15 residues. The V segment lost 6 bases and the J segment 0 bases; nucleotides outside the gene matches: 6. The germline V gene has CDR1 MNHEY and CDR2 SVGAGI. For the CDR3, the DNA is TGTGCCAGCAGGGACAGGGGACGGAGCTCCTACGAGCAGTACTTC. The encoded protein is CASRDRGRSSYEQYF.

This chain joins TRBV27 and TRBJ2-5; TRBD1 is a possible D gene (7 bases). V was clipped by 8 bases and J by 4 bases, with 11 bases between them. CDR1 MNHEY and CDR2 SMNVEV come from the germline V gene (reference sequence). This CDR3 is built from 12 residues. The CDR3, as DNA: TGTGCCAGCTCCCAGGGGGGAGAGACCCAGTACTTC. Translated, it gives CASSQGGETQYF.

The chain combines TRBV6-6 with TRBJ2-2; possibly TRBD2 for D (6 bases). The CDR3 contains 13 residues. The ends were cut back, 9 bases at V and 8 bases at J, with 16 bases in the middle. CDR1 and CDR2 (germline): MNHNY, SVGAGI (reference sequence). The CDR3 DNA follows: TGTGCCAGTCCAAGGGCCCGGGGGGGGGAGCTGTTTTTT. It yields the protein CASPRARGGELFF.

The gene calls are TRBV4-1 and TRBJ2-1, with D possibly TRBD2 on 5 matching bases. Trimming took 4 bases from V and 10 from J, leaving 14 bases between them. The CDR3 totals 13 residues. Looked up from germline, CDR1 is MGHRA and CDR2 is YSYEKL. DNA for the CDR3: TGCGCCAGCAGCCTCTGGAGGACGGAGGAGCAGTTCTTC. Amino acid sequence: CASSLWRTEEQFF.

The rearrangement uses TRBV2 and TRBJ1-5; D might be TRBD1 (5 bases). CDR3 length equals 14 residues. Trimming removed 6 bases from V and 3 bases from J, with 12 bases in between. The germline V gene encodes CDR1 SNHLY and CDR2 FYNNEI. The CDR3 here is CASRAGSLNQPQHF. CDR3 sequence (DNA): TGTGCCAGCAGGGCAGGGTCACTCAATCAGCCCCAGCATTTT.

The rearrangement links TRBV7-6 to TRBJ1-3; possibly TRBD1 for D (5 bases). V was shortened by 5 bases and J by 0 bases, with 11 bases between the two germline ends. CDR3 length: 15 residues. The germline V gene has CDR1 SGHVS and CDR2 FNYEAQ. CDR3 in amino acids: CASSLLGGSGNTIYF. The CDR3 DNA is TGTGCCAGCAGCCTTCTGGGGGGCTCTGGAAACACCATATATTTT. The whole variable domain, filled in from reference TRBV7-6 and TRBJ1-3, reads GAGVSQSPRYKVTKRGQDVALRCDPISGHVSLYWYRQALGQGPEFLTYFNYEAQQDKSGLPNDRFSAERPEGSISTLTIQRTEQRDSAMYRCASSLLGGSGNTIYFGEGSWLTVV.

The chain is built from TRBV2 and TRBJ2-5, with D maybe TRBD1 (6 bases). V was trimmed by 4 bases and J by 2 bases, leaving 11 bases between them. Germline-derived CDR1 and CDR2 are SNHLY and FYNNEI. This CDR3 is 14 amino acids long. The CDR3 loop is CASSARTAQETQYF. For the CDR3, the DNA is TGTGCCAGCAGTGCCCGGACAGCACAAGAGACCCAGTACTTC.

This clone was picked up a small number of times. V usage is TRBV27 and J usage is TRBJ1-2, with D possibly TRBD1 on 5 matching bases. With 2 bases removed from V and 4 bases from J, the gap between germline ends came to 17 bases. Germline lookup yields CDR1 MNHEY and CDR2 SMNVEV (reference sequence). The CDR3 runs 16 residues. The CDR3 spells CASSLGPMGQIYGYTF. The CDR3, as DNA: TGTGCCAGCAGTTTAGGCCCTATGGGGCAGATCTATGGCTACACCTTC.

The rearrangement links TRBV6-4 to TRBJ2-3, with TRBD2 matching over 9 bases. V dropped 8 bases and J dropped 2; count of bases not matched to a gene: 5. This CDR3 contains 14 residues. In germline, CDR1 is MRHNA, CDR2 SNTAGT. This chain's CDR3 is CASSSGGNTDTQYF. In DNA form, the CDR3 reads TGTGCCAGCTCAAGCGGGGGGAACACAGATACGCAGTATTTT.

The rearrangement joins TRBV15 to TRBJ1-5, with D tentatively TRBD1 (6 bases). The germline CDR1 and CDR2 sequences are LNHNV and YYDKDF (reference sequence). The length of the CDR3 is 15 residues. With 1 base removed from V and 5 bases from J, the gap between germline ends came to 12 bases. Here the CDR3 DNA reads TGTGCCACCAGCAGAGGGTTAGCAGGGGATCAGCCCCAGCATTTT. Encoded protein: CATSRGLAGDQPQHF. The full variable domain, its missing parts supplied by reference TRBV15 and TRBJ1-5, is DAMVIQNPRYQVTQFGKPVTLSCSQTLNHNVMYWYQQKSSQAPKLLFHYYDKDFNNEADTPDNFQSRRPNTSFCFLDIRSPGLGDTAMYLCATSRGLAGDQPQHFGDGTRLSIL.